This TCR beta chain was identified during a study of glioma-infiltrating T cells. Whole-study results and caveats: Gliomas, especially low-grade, showed above-expected tissue-blood divergence; non-neoplastic patients showed below.

TCR alpha and beta CDR3 regions were amplified from RNA using iRepertoire nested multiplex PCR. For one-step reverse transcription and amplification, roughly 95-400 ng of tissue mRNA or PBMC total RNA was used. TCRdb independently ran MiXCR on the multiplex PCR reads; one entry per CDR3 protein. The sample contains roughly 120,000 distinct CDR3 sequences, around 25% of which appear only once. This CDR3 has 13 amino acids. CDR1 SGHRS and CDR2 YFSETQ come from the germline V gene. The ends were cut back, 4 bases at V and 3 bases at J, with 10 bases in the middle. There are a few counts of this clonotype. The antigen is not known.

V gene TRBV5-1 combines with J gene TRBJ1-2; D remains unclear. Sequenced sample: glioma tissue, nonneoplastic brain tissue, or PBMCs (not recorded which). The receptor's source is a human donor with low-grade glioma or glioblastoma, undergoing nonglioma brain surgery, or in good health (not recorded which). The CDR3 bases are TGCGCCAGCAGCCCATCCGGGGACTATGGCTACACCTTC. Encoded protein: CASSPSGDYGYTF.